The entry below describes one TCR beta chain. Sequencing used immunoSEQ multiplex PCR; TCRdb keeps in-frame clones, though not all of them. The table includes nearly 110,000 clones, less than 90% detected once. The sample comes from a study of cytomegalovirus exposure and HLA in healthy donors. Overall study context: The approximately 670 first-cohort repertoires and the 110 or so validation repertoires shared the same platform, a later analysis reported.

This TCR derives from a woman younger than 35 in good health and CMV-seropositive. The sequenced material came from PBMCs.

In DNA form, the CDR3 reads TGTGCCAGCAGTTTATATTCAGGGAAGGAGCAGCCCCAGCATTTT. Its translation: CASSLYSGKEQPQHF. The V gene is TRBV27, the J gene TRBJ1-5, with a tentative D call TRBD1 (5 bases). The V end lost 1 base, the J end lost 7 bases, and 14 bases lay between the germline ends. The CDR3 totals 15 residues. The V gene's germline CDR1 is MNHEY and CDR2 SMNVEV (reference sequence).